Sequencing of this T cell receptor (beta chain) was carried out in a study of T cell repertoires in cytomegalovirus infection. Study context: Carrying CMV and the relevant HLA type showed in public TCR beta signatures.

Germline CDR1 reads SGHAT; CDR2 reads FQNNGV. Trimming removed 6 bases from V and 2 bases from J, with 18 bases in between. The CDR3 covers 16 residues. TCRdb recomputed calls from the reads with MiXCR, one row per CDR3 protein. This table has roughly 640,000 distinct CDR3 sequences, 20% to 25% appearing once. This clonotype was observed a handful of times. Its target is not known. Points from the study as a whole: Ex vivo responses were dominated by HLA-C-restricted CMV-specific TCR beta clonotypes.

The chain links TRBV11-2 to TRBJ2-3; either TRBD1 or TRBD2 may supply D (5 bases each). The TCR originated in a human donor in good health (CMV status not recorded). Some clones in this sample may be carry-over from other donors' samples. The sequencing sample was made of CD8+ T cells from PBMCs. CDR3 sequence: CASSPRWDASTDTQYF. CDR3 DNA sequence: TGTGCCAGCAGTCCCCGTTGGGACGCATCCACAGATACGCAGTATTTT. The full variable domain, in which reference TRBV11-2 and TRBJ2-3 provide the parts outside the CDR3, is EAGVAQSPRYKIIEKRQSVAFWCNPISGHATLYWYQQILGQGPKLLIQFQNNGVVDDSQLPKDRFSAERLKGVDSTLKIQPAKLEDSAVYLCASSPRWDASTDTQYFGPGTRLTVL.